The text below deals with one T cell receptor beta chain. What it binds is unknown. Germline V lookup: CDR1 MNHEY, CDR2 SVGAGI. This CDR3 has 13 amino acids. Trimming cost V 2 bases and J 3 bases; bases outside gene matches: 0. Here immunoSEQ multiplex PCR was the method, and the copy in TCRdb shows in-frame clones only, minus some. The data show under 1,100,000 clones, roughly 80% seen once. The record originates from a study of shared clonotypes between healthy human individuals. Overall study findings and caveats: Among donors, clonotype sharing was expected to be affected by sequencing depth.

In the CD4+ fraction, cells were divided into CD45RA+ naive and CD45RA-negative memory subsets. The source is a young man in good health. The V call is TRBV6-5, the J call TRBJ1-2; 7 bases match TRBD1. Sequences were obtained from memory CD4+ T cells sorted from blood. Subset of the sample: CD45RA-negative fraction. The CDR3 coding sequence is TGTGCCAGCAGTTACAGGGGGCACTATGGCTACACCTTC. Protein product: CASSYRGHYGYTF.